The rows below give T cell receptor beta chains drawn from one sample of a study of blood T cell repertoires in COVID-19. The protocol was immunoSEQ multiplex PCR, while the TCRdb copy is restricted to in-frame clones and leaves out a portion. Altogether about 250,000 clones are present, around 89% being singletons, with the ten largest covering around 0.98%. Material: peripheral blood. The receptors derive from a woman aged 40 to 49 who had recovered from COVID-19. CDR3s include the opening cysteine and the closing phenylalanine or tryptophan. A D gene is named only where the DNA matches it firmly. Clone size appears in some rows only: once, few, many, or a class for an expanded clone.

>-|TRBV25-1|TRBJ1-2|-
CASSVGTSGYTF
TGTGCCAGCAGTGTGGGGACTTCAGGCTACACCTTC
>TRBD1|TRBV18|TRBJ1-1|few
CASSLRQGDTEAFF
TGTGCCAGCTCCCTCCGACAGGGGGACACTGAAGCTTTCTTT
>TRBD2|TRBV7-2|TRBJ2-3|-
CASSLIGSGIPPDTQYF
TGTGCCAGCAGCTTAATTGGTAGCGGGATTCCCCCAGATACGCAGTATTTT
>TRBD1|TRBV7-8|TRBJ1-5|-
CASSGTVSNQPQHF
TGTGCCAGCAGCGGGACAGTTAGCAATCAGCCCCAGCATTTT
>TRBD2|TRBV30|TRBJ2-7|-
CAWKLAGGYEQYF
TGTGCCTGGAAACTAGCGGGAGGCTACGAGCAGTACTTC
>TRBD2|TRBV24-1|TRBJ2-1|-
CATSEPPGTSGRGLFF
TGTGCCACCAGTGAACCCCCCGGGACTAGCGGGAGAGGCCTGTTCTTC
>TRBD1|TRBV6-5|TRBJ1-4|-
CASKPGQHNEKLFF
TGTGCCAGCAAACCGGGACAGCATAATGAAAAACTGTTTTTT
>-|TRBV7-9|TRBJ1-1|-
CASSFSGGAAFF
TGTGCCAGCAGCTTTAGCGGGGGAGCAGCTTTCTTT
>TRBD1|TRBV27|TRBJ2-2|-
CASSLGTGAGTGELFF
TGTGCCAGCAGTTTAGGGACAGGGGCCGGGACCGGGGAGCTGTTTTTT
>-|TRBV3-1/TRBV3-2|TRBJ1-1|-
CASSQDPGGTEAFF
TGTGCCAGCAGCCAAGATCCGGGGGGCACTGAAGCTTTCTTT
>TRBD1|TRBV7-9|TRBJ1-2|-
CASSSYSGTGYGYTF
TGTGCCAGCAGCTCGTACTCCGGGACAGGGTATGGCTACACCTTC
>TRBD2|TRBV6-5|TRBJ2-7|-
CASSYLGLAGVGEQYF
TGTGCCAGCAGTTACCTCGGACTAGCGGGAGTTGGCGAGCAGTACTTC
>TRBD1|TRBV30|TRBJ2-3|-
CAWSVGTGRNPQYF
TGTGCCTGGAGTGTAGGGACAGGACGGAACCCGCAGTATTTT
>TRBD1|TRBV5-1|TRBJ2-1|once
CASSSHRGHEQFF
TGCGCCAGCAGCTCGCACAGGGGGCATGAGCAGTTCTTC
>-|TRBV24-1|TRBJ1-5|-
CADHQSFPQEGNQPQHF
TGTGCCGACCACCAGTCTTTCCCGCAGGAGGGCAATCAGCCCCAGCATTTT
>TRBD1|TRBV19|TRBJ1-1|-
CASSHRTGGNTEAFF
TGTGCCAGTAGTCACCGGACAGGGGGGAACACTGAAGCTTTCTTT
>TRBD2|TRBV4-3|TRBJ2-1|-
CASSQGGRSGNEQFF
TGCGCCAGCAGCCAAGGCGGGAGGTCGGGGAATGAGCAGTTCTTC
>TRBD1|TRBV6-2/TRBV6-3|TRBJ1-5|-
CASSAGTAYSNQPQHF
TGTGCCAGCAGTGCCGGGACAGCTTATAGCAATCAGCCCCAGCATTTT
>-|TRBV7-3|TRBJ2-5|-
CASSRGAGETQYF
TGTGCCAGCAGCCGGGGGGCCGGGGAGACCCAGTACTTC
>TRBD1|TRBV15|TRBJ1-1|-
CATSTGAGGTEAFF
TGTGCCACCAGCACGGGGGCAGGGGGGACTGAAGCTTTCTTT
>-|TRBV7-8|TRBJ2-1|-
CASSSRQALYNEQFF
TGTGCCAGCAGCTCCCGACAGGCGCTCTACAATGAGCAGTTCTTC
>-|TRBV6-5|TRBJ1-2|-
CASSRTGPNYGYTF
TGTGCCAGCAGTCGCACAGGGCCAAATTATGGCTACACCTTC
>TRBD1|TRBV6-2/TRBV6-3|TRBJ2-5|-
CASSSRLNRGLETQYF
TGTGCCAGCAGTTCCCGCCTTAACAGGGGGCTGGAGACCCAGTACTTC
>-|TRBV5-1|TRBJ2-7|-
CASSPDTGLGEQYF
TGCGCCAGCAGCCCCGACACAGGGCTAGGGGAGCAGTACTTC
>-|TRBV5-1|TRBJ1-1|-
CASSLGSGVNTEAFF
TGCGCCAGCAGCTTGGGTTCGGGGGTTAACACTGAAGCTTTCTTT
>-|TRBV30|TRBJ2-1|-
CAWSVGPNEQFF
TGTGCCTGGAGTGTGGGGCCTAATGAGCAGTTCTTC
>-|TRBV12-3/TRBV12-4|TRBJ2-2|-
CASGGGELFF
TGTGCCAGCGGAGGCGGGGAGCTGTTTTTT
>-|TRBV24-1|TRBJ1-1|once
CATSDATPGRATEAFF
TGTGCCACCAGTGACGCGACCCCCGGGAGGGCCACTGAAGCTTTCTTT
>-|TRBV6-5|TRBJ2-7|-
CASRRAPYEQYF
TGTGCCAGCAGGCGGGCTCCCTACGAGCAGTACTTC
>TRBD2|TRBV5-1|TRBJ2-7|few
CASSLTSDWIYEQYF
TGCGCCAGCAGCTTGACTAGCGATTGGATTTACGAGCAGTACTTC
>TRBD1|TRBV6-1|TRBJ1-4|-
CASSKGQGSTNEKLFF
TGTGCCAGCAGTAAAGGACAGGGCTCAACTAATGAAAAACTGTTTTTT
>-|TRBV6-2/TRBV6-3|TRBJ1-4|-
CASSMTATNEKLFF
TGTGCCAGCAGCATGACTGCAACTAATGAAAAACTGTTTTTT
>-|TRBV6-5|TRBJ2-7|-
CASSYWADPSYEQYF
TGTGCCAGCAGTTACTGGGCAGATCCCTCCTACGAGCAGTACTTC
>-|TRBV11-3|TRBJ2-4|once
CASSEQTGAKNIQYF
TGTGCCAGCAGCGAACAAACGGGAGCCAAAAACATTCAGTACTTC
>TRBD1|TRBV30|TRBJ1-2|once
CAWIKQGGGYGYTF
TGTGCCTGGATCAAACAGGGGGGTGGCTATGGCTACACCTTC
>TRBD1|TRBV9|TRBJ2-3|-
CASSAQGVTLTDTQYF
TGTGCCAGCAGCGCCCAGGGGGTGACTTTAACAGATACGCAGTATTTT
>TRBD2|TRBV2|TRBJ2-2|-
CASGLAGGPGELFF
TGTGCCAGCGGACTAGCAGGAGGCCCCGGGGAGCTGTTTTTT
>TRBD1|TRBV6-5|TRBJ1-1|-
CASSYSGQGVTEAFF
TGTGCCAGCAGTTACTCCGGACAGGGAGTGACTGAAGCTTTCTTT
>TRBD2|TRBV19|TRBJ2-1|-
CASRQAGGQYNEQFF
TGTGCCAGTAGACAGGCGGGAGGGCAGTACAATGAGCAGTTCTTC
>-|TRBV5-1|TRBJ1-1|-
CASSLDPRNTEAFF
TGCGCCAGCAGCTTGGATCCGCGGAACACTGAAGCTTTCTTT
>TRBD2|TRBV5-1|TRBJ2-3|-
CASSLGGLAGTQYF
TGCGCCAGCAGCTTGGGGGGACTAGCGGGTACGCAGTATTTT
>TRBD1|TRBV25-1|TRBJ1-2|once
CASSPTGRYGYTF
TGTGCCAGCAGCCCGACAGGGCGGTATGGCTACACCTTC
>TRBD1|TRBV19|TRBJ2-1|-
CASSMRGQGARDVPNEQFF
TGTGCCAGTAGTATGAGAGGACAGGGGGCGCGGGACGTCCCCAATGAGCAGTTCTTC
>TRBD2|TRBV6-2/TRBV6-3|TRBJ2-1|many
CASSYGTSGRGNEQFF
TGTGCCAGCAGTTATGGGACTAGCGGGAGGGGGAATGAGCAGTTCTTC
>-|TRBV5-4|TRBJ2-3|-
CASTSGEADTQYF
TGTGCCAGCACCTCGGGGGAGGCAGATACGCAGTATTTT
>TRBD2|TRBV7-2|TRBJ2-1|-
CASSASGGYNEQFF
TGTGCCAGCAGCGCTAGCGGGGGTTACAATGAGCAGTTCTTC